These 19 T cell receptor beta chains came from one sample sequenced in a study of blood T cell repertoires in COVID-19. The protocol was immunoSEQ multiplex PCR, while the TCRdb copy is restricted to in-frame clones and leaves out a portion. The repertoire includes about 66,000 clones, around nine tenths of them detected once, and under 5% sits in the top ten. The sequencing sample was made of peripheral blood. These receptors came from a man in his sixties or seventies with acute or convalescent COVID-19.

This chain connects TRBV21-1 to TRBJ1-2; the table names TRBD1, a call not compared with the DNA. TRBV21-1 is designated a pseudogene. The CDR3 loop spans 16 amino acids. CDR3 residues: CASSLPPGQVNYGYTF. In nucleotides, the CDR3 is TGTGCCAGCAGCCTTCCTCCTGGACAGGTAAACTATGGCTACACCTTC.

The gene calls are TRBV5-4 and TRBJ1-1; D unclear. The CDR3 sequence is 13 residues long. Trimming removed 3 bases from V and 4 bases from J, with 10 bases in between. Germline V gene sequence: CDR1 SGHNT, CDR2 YYREEE (reference sequence). The CDR3 protein is CASSWLEGTEAFF. Here the CDR3 DNA reads TGTGCCAGCAGCTGGCTTGAGGGCACTGAAGCTTTCTTT.

The CDR3 DNA reads TGTGCCAGCAGCCCTAGCGGGGGGGCCTCAGATACGCAGTATTTT. It translates to CASSPSGGASDTQYF. The chain carries TRBV7-9 and TRBJ2-3; 12 bases line up with TRBD2. V shed 5 bases and J 4 bases; nucleotides not matched to a gene: 4. The CDR3 loop spans 15 amino acids. The germline gives CDR1 SEHNR, CDR2 FQNEAQ (reference sequence). Full variable domain (outside the CDR3, taken from reference TRBV7-9 and TRBJ2-3): DTGVSQNPRHKITKRGQNVTFRCDPISEHNRLYWYRQTLGQGPEFLTYFQNEAQLEKSRLLSDRFSAERPKGSFSTLEIQRTEQGDSAMYLCASSPSGGASDTQYFGPGTRLTVL.

This clone was seen only a few times. V and J are TRBV2 and TRBJ1-6; weak D call: TRBD1 (6 bases). Germline V gene sequence: CDR1 SNHLY, CDR2 FYNNEI. This CDR3 region has 14 residues. V lost 6 bases and J 5 bases, leaving 11 bases between the germline ends. The CDR3 loop is CASSRDTNNSPLHF. CDR3 sequence (DNA): TGTGCCAGCAGCCGGGACACCAATAATTCACCCCTCCACTTT.

This rearrangement joins TRBV6-2 or TRBV6-3 to TRBJ1-5; possibly TRBD1 for D (5 bases). The V gene's germline CDR1 is MNHEY and CDR2 SVGEGT. The CDR3 is made up of 15 amino acids. Trimming removed 2 bases from V and 3 bases from J, with 11 bases in between. In DNA, the CDR3 is TGTGCCAGCAGTTACAGGCAGGGCCCCAATCAGCCCCAGCATTTT. It translates to CASSYRQGPNQPQHF.

This sequence joins TRBV5-1 and TRBJ1-4; D perhaps matches TRBD1 (5 bases). The CDR3 contains 14 residues. In germline, CDR1 is SGHRS, CDR2 YFSETQ. Trimming left V 1 base short and J 8 bases short, with 12 bases between. The CDR3 nucleotides read TGCGCCAGCAGCTTGCGAGCAGGGCGGGAAAAACTGTTTTTT. Protein: CASSLRAGREKLFF. The whole variable domain, filled in from reference TRBV5-1 and TRBJ1-4, reads KAGVTQTPRYLIKTRGQQVTLSCSPISGHRSVSWYQQTPGQGLQFLFEYFSETQRNKGNFPGRFSGRQFSNSRSEMNVSTLELGDSALYLCASSLRAGREKLFFGSGTQLSVL.

This chain connects TRBV5-4 to TRBJ1-6; TRBD1 matches 7 bases. Germline assignment: CDR1 SGHNT and CDR2 YYREEE (reference sequence). The CDR3 is 14 residues long. The V gene end was trimmed by 1 base and the J gene end by 10 bases; junction bases not matched to a gene: 5. CDR3 sequence (DNA): TGTGCCAGCAGCTTGCAGGGGGTAAACTCACCCCTCCACTTT. The encoded protein is CASSLQGVNSPLHF.

The V gene is TRBV2, the J gene TRBJ1-5; 8 bases are a match to TRBD1. Looked up from germline, CDR1 is SNHLY and CDR2 is FYNNEI. There are 15 residues in the CDR3. V was clipped by 7 bases and J by 1 base; unmatched bases: 6. The CDR3 here is CASKFNRGSNQPQHF. CDR3 in DNA: TGTGCCAGCAAATTCAACAGGGGGAGCAATCAGCCCCAGCATTTT.

The gene calls are TRBV13 and TRBJ2-1; a possible D gene is TRBD2 (6 bases). The V gene's germline CDR1 is PRHDT and CDR2 FYEKMQ (reference sequence). Trimming took 2 bases from V and 3 from J, leaving 11 bases between them. The CDR3 totals 15 residues. The CDR3 loop is CASSLKAGGYNEQFF. The CDR3, as DNA: TGTGCCAGCAGCTTAAAGGCCGGGGGCTACAATGAGCAGTTCTTC. The whole variable domain, remainder taken from reference TRBV13 and TRBJ2-1, is AAGVIQSPRHLIKEKRETATLKCYPIPRHDTVYWYQQGPGQDPQFLISFYEKMQSDKGSIPDRFSAQQFSDYHSELNMSSLELGDSALYFCASSLKAGGYNEQFFGPGTRLTVL.

This chain links TRBV9 with TRBJ1-2; TRBD1 might be the D (6 bases). Per the germline V gene, CDR1 is SGDLS and CDR2 is YYNGEE. The CDR3 spans 15 residues. Trimming shortened V by 1 base and J by 4 bases, and 14 bases separated the two germline ends. CDR3 nucleotides: TGTGCCAGCAGCGTACGGGCAGGGGACGGCTATGGCTACACCTTC. As protein: CASSVRAGDGYGYTF.

This chain uses TRBV7-2 with TRBJ2-1; 9 bases map to TRBD2. Germline V lookup: CDR1 SGHTA, CDR2 FQGNSA. After removal of 5 bases from V and 10 bases from J, the junction contained 12 bases not matched to a gene. The CDR3 is 15 residues long. CDR3 nucleotide sequence: TGTGCCAGCAGCCCCGGGACTAGCCCCTCCATCGAGCAGTTCTTC. Translating gives CASSPGTSPSIEQFF.

The J gene is TRBJ2-7, the V gene TRBV7-9; D may be TRBD1 (6 bases). Looked up from germline, CDR1 is SEHNR and CDR2 is FQNEAQ (reference sequence). V lost 4 bases to trimming and J lost 4 bases, with 17 bases between them. This CDR3 spans 15 amino acids. The DNA of the CDR3 is TGTGCCAGCAGCTCCGATGGATTCACAGGGTACGAGCAGTACTTC. It is translated as CASSSDGFTGYEQYF. Filled out from reference TRBV7-9 and TRBJ2-7, the complete variable domain reads DTGVSQNPRHKITKRGQNVTFRCDPISEHNRLYWYRQTLGQGPEFLTYFQNEAQLEKSRLLSDRFSAERPKGSFSTLEIQRTEQGDSAMYLCASSSDGFTGYEQYFGPGTRLTVT.

J is TRBJ1-4 and V is TRBV6-5, with D perhaps matching TRBD1 (6 bases). V was trimmed by 7 bases and J by 9 bases, leaving 21 bases between them. CDR3 length equals 15 residues. In germline, CDR1 is MNHEY, CDR2 SVGAGI. As DNA, the CDR3 is TGTGCCAGCACCCCCGCACAGGGAGGGAGTCAAAAACTGTTTTTT. Protein: CASTPAQGGSQKLFF.

This chain uses TRBV18 with TRBJ1-4; D not resolved. The CDR3 loop spans 13 amino acids. The germline V gene has CDR1 KGHSH and CDR2 LQKENI. With 11 bases removed from V and 0 bases from J, the gap between germline ends came to 10 bases. The CDR3 region is CAARATTNEKLFF. The CDR3 bases are TGTGCCGCGAGAGCAACAACTAATGAAAAACTGTTTTTT.

The table lists this clone with a few counts. The chain combines TRBV3-1 (or the pseudogene TRBV3-2) with TRBJ2-5; D uncertain. Germline CDR1 reads LGHDT; CDR2 reads YNNKEL (reference sequence). V was clipped by 7 bases and J by 1 base, with 16 bases between them. This CDR3 has 15 residues. The CDR3 protein is CASTKRQSGQETQYF. DNA for the CDR3: TGTGCCAGCACCAAACGGCAATCGGGCCAAGAGACCCAGTACTTC.

J is TRBJ2-5 and V is TRBV18, with D possibly TRBD2 on 6 matching bases. V was cut by 0 bases and J by 3 bases, with 8 bases left in between. Germline loops: CDR1 KGHSH, CDR2 LQKENI. The CDR3 extends over 14 amino acids. The CDR3 DNA sequence: TGTGCCAGCTCACCACCAGGGAGGAAAGAGACCCAGTACTTC. Its translation is CASSPPGRKETQYF.

The rearrangement joins TRBV6-5 to TRBJ1-2; D is undetermined. CDR3 length: 15 residues. Per the germline V gene, CDR1 is MNHEY and CDR2 is SVGAGI. Trimming pared 10 bases from V and 6 bases from J, leaving 24 bases between. In DNA, the CDR3 is TGTGCCACCCCCCACCGGGTGAGGAGGATAAATGGCTACACCTTC. Translated: CATPHRVRRINGYTF.

The chain joins TRBV6-1 to TRBJ2-7, with D unresolved. CDR3 length equals 14 residues. Germline CDR1 reads MNHNS; CDR2 reads SASEGT. Trimming shortened V by 1 base and J by 0 bases, and 7 bases separated the two germline ends. Here the CDR3 reads CASSEGWSSYEQYF. DNA for the CDR3: TGTGCCAGCAGTGAAGGCTGGAGCTCCTACGAGCAGTACTTC.

This chain uses TRBV19 with TRBJ1-5; no clear D gene. The CDR3 contains 17 residues. V was clipped by 2 bases and J by 2 bases, with 16 bases between them. Germline V gene sequence: CDR1 LNHDA, CDR2 SQIVND (reference sequence). For the CDR3, the DNA is TGTGCCAGTAGTATATTTAGATCGGGCGGGGGCAATCAGCCCCAGCATTTT. Its protein is CASSIFRSGGGNQPQHF.